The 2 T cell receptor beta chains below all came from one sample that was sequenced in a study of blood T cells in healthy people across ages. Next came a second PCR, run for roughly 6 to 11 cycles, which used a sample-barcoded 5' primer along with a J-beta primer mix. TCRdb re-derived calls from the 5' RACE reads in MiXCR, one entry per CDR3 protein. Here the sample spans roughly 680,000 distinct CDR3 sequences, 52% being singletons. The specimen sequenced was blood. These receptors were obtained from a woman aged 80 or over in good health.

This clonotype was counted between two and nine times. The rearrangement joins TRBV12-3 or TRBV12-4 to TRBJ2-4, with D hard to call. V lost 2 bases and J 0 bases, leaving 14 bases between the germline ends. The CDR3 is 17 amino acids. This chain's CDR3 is CASSLSTGIQAKNIQYF. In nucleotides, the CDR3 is TGTGCCAGCAGTTTAAGTACTGGCATTCAAGCCAAAAACATTCAGTACTTC.

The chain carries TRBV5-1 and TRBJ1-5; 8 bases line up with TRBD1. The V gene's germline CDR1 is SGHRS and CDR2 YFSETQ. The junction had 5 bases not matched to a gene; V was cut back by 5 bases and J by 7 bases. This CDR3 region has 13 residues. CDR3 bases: TGCGCCAGCAGGACAGGGGAAAACCAGCCCCAGCATTTT. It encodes CASRTGENQPQHF.